This T cell receptor beta chain originates from a study of CD8 T cells in Susac syndrome. Overall study findings and caveats: It was acknowledged by the study that relatively few individuals were included in its TCR sequencing and HLA analysis.

The multiple sclerosis controls consisted of treatment-naive patients with relapsing-remitting disease, either stable or active. Negative isolation yielded CD4+ and CD8+ T cells, and FACS enriched TEMRA cells. Reverse transcription used about 0.45 to 1 ug RNA and random hexamers. TCR beta CDR3 was amplified by immunoSEQ covering 54 Vbeta and 13 Jbeta. TCRdb analysed the immunoSEQ multiplex PCR reads with MiXCR anew, one entry per CDR3 protein. The sample lists 210,000 or so distinct CDR3 sequences, roughly nine tenths seen once, with about 0.15% in the top ten. Per the germline V gene, CDR1 is PRHDT and CDR2 is FYEKMQ (reference sequence). The CDR3 spans 16 residues. V dropped 4 bases and J dropped 3; count of bases not matched to a gene: 10. Concerning this clonotype itself: Its matching antigen is unknown.

The source is a human donor with multiple sclerosis. The chain carries TRBV13 and TRBJ1-1; 8 positions match TRBD1. The sample taken for sequencing was CD8+ T cells from PBMCs. CDR3 bases: TGTGCCAGCAGCTCAAACCAGGGGGCTGACTACACTGAAGCTTTCTTT. Translated, it gives CASSSNQGADYTEAFF.